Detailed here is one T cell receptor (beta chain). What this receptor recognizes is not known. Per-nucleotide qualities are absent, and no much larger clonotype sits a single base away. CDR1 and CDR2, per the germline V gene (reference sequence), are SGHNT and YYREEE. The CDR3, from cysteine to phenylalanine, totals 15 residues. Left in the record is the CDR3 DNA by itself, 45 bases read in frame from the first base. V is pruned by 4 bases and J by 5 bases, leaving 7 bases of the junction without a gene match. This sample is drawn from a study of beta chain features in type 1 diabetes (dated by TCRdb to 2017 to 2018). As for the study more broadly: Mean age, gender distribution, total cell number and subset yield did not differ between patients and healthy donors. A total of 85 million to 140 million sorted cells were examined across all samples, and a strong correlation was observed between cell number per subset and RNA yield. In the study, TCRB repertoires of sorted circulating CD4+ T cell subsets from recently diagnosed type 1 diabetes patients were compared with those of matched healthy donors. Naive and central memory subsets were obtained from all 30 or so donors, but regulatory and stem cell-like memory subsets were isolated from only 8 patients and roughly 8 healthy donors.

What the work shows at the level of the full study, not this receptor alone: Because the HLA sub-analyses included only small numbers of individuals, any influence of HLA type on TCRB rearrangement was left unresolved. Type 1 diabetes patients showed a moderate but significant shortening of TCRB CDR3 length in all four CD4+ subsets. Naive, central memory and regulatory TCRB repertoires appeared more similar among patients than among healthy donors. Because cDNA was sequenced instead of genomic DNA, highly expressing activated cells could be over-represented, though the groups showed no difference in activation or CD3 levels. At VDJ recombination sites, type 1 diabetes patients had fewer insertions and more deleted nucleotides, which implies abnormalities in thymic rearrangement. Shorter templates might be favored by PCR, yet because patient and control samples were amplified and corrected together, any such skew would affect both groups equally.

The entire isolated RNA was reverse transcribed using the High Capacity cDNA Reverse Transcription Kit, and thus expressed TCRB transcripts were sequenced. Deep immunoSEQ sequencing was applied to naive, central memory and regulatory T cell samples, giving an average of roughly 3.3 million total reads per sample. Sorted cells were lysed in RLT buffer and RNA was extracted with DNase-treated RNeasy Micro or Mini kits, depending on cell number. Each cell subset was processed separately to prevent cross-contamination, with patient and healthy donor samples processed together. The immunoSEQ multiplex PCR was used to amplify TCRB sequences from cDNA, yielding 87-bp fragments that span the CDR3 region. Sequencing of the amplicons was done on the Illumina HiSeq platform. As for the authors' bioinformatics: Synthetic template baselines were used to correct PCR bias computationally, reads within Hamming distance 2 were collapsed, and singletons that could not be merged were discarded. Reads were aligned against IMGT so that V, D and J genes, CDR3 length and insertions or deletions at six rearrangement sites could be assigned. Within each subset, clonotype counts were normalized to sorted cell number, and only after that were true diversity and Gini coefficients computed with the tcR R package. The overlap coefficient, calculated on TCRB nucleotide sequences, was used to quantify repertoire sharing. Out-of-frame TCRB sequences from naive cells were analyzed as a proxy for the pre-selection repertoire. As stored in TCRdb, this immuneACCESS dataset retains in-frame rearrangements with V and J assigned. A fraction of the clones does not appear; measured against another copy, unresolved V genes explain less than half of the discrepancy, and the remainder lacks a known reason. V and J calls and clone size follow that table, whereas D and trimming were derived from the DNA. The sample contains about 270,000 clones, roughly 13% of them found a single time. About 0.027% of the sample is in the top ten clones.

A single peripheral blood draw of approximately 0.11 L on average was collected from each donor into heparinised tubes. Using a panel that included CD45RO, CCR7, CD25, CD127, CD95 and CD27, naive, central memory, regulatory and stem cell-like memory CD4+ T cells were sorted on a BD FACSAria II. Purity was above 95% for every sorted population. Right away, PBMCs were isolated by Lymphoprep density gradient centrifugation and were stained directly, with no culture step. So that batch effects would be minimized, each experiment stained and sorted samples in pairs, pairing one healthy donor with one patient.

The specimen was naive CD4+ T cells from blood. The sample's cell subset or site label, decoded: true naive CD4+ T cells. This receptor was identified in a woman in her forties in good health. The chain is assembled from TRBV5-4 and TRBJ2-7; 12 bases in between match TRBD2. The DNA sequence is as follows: TGTGCCAGCAGCCGTCTAGCGGGGGGGCTCGACGAGCAGTACTTC. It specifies CASSRLAGGLDEQYF. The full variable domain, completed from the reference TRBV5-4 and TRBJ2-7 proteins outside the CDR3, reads ETGVTQSPTHLIKTRGQQVTLRCSSQSGHNTVSWYQQALGQGPQFIFQYYREEENGRGNFPPRFSGLQFPNYSSELNVNALELDDSALYLCASSRLAGGLDEQYFGPGTRLTVT.